These T cell receptor beta chains were read from a single sample in a study of T cells in Graves' hyperthyroidism and ophthalmopathy. One entry per CDR3 protein, called by TCRdb with MiXCR from the multiplex PCR reads. The table includes around 35,000 distinct CDR3 sequences, approximately 50% detected once. Sequenced input: blood. The receptors originated from a woman aged 40 to 50 with Graves' ophthalmopathy. The CDR3 runs from the conserved cysteine through the conserved F or W. The D gene is left open where the match is weak. Clone sizes are given selectively: once, few, many, or a class where the clone is expanded.

v_gene	abundance	j_gene	d_gene	CDR3aa	CDR3nt
TRBV7-6	-	TRBJ2-7	TRBD2	CVSSWPGLGGEQYF	TGTGTCAGCAGCTGGCCGGGACTAGGAGGCGAGCAGTACTTC
TRBV5-1	many	TRBJ1-4	TRBD1	CASSLGQGGGEKLFF	TGCGCCAGCAGCTTGGGACAGGGTGGAGGAGAAAAACTGTTTTTT
TRBV10-1	medium-sized	TRBJ2-7	TRBD2	CASPGGGSYEQYF	TGCGCCAGCCCCGGCGGCGGGAGCTACGAGCAGTACTTC
TRBV7-2	-	TRBJ2-3	-	CASSRVRGAGTQYF	TGTGCCAGCAGCAGAGTTAGGGGGGCAGGTACGCAGTATTTT
TRBV9	-	TRBJ2-2	TRBD2	CASSETSGGATGELFF	TGTGCCAGCAGTGAAACTAGCGGGGGGGCTACCGGGGAGCTGTTTTTT
TRBV7-2	-	TRBJ2-7	TRBD1	CASSLMGQGPLGEQYF	TGTGCCAGCAGCTTAATGGGACAGGGGCCTCTAGGGGAGCAGTACTTC
TRBV30	-	TRBJ1-1	-	CAWSDRCTEAFF	TGTGCCTGGAGTGACAGGTGTACTGAAGCTTTCTTT
TRBV7-9	few	TRBJ2-3	TRBD2	CASSPAASGGPRFQYF	TGTGCCAGCAGCCCAGCTGCTAGCGGGGGGCCGAGATTTCAGTATTTT
TRBV6-1	many	TRBJ2-3	-	CASIKDLDFDTQYF	TGTGCCAGCATTAAGGACTTAGATTTTGATACGCAGTATTTT
TRBV19	-	TRBJ1-1	-	CASKTTGATNEAFF	TGTGCCAGTAAAACGACTGGGGCAACTAATGAAGCTTTCTTT
TRBV14	-	TRBJ1-1	-	CASGRQATEAFF	TGTGCCAGCGGACGACAGGCTACGGAAGCTTTCTTT
TRBV5-6	many	TRBJ1-2	TRBD1	CASSLVGTVTNYGYTF	TGTGCCAGCAGCTTGGTTGGGACAGTTACTAACTATGGCTACACCTTC
TRBV30	-	TRBJ2-2	-	CAWSVIWGGEPFF	TGTGCCTGGAGTGTAATCTGGGGCGGGGAGCCGTTTTTT
TRBV6-1	many	TRBJ1-1	-	CASTRRGLTEAFF	TGTGCCAGCACCAGACGGGGGCTCACTGAAGCTTTCTTT
TRBV12-3/TRBV12-4	-	TRBJ1-5	-	CASSLGRNHYNEHF	TGTGCCAGCAGTTTAGGCAGGAATCACTACAATGAGCATTTT